The 9 T cell receptor beta chains below were found in one sample sequenced in a study of chemoradiotherapy in HPV16-positive cancers. Profiled with immunoSEQ multiplex PCR; TCRdb holds only in-frame clones, not every one. The table lists tens of thousands of clones, more than 75% of them singletons, with around 5% in the top ten. The sequencing here drew on blood, taken from a patient who underwent chemoradiotherapy. The receptors were gathered from a human donor with HPV-associated anogenital cancer.

This clone appeared a single time. This chain joins TRBV7-7 and TRBJ2-2; D is uncertain. Germline V gives CDR1 SSHAT, CDR2 FNYEAQ (reference sequence). The CDR3 has 15 amino acids. V was cut by 5 bases and J by 5 bases, with 15 bases left in between. This CDR3 reads CASSPRPDRTGELFF. DNA for the CDR3: TGTGCCAGCAGCCCGAGACCCGACCGGACCGGGGAGCTGTTTTTT.

V gene TRBV6-4 combines with J gene TRBJ1-2; 8 positions match TRBD1. Trimming took 0 bases from V and 6 from J; bases not matched to a gene: 3. The CDR3 length is 14 residues. The germline V gene has CDR1 MRHNA and CDR2 SNTAGT. Written as DNA, the CDR3 is TGTGCCAGCAGTGACTCGAACAGGGGGAATGGCTACACCTTC. It translates to CASSDSNRGNGYTF.

This chain uses TRBV9 with TRBJ2-7; no firm D call. V lost 0 bases and J lost 3, with 7 bases in between. The CDR3 runs 13 residues. Germline CDR1 is SGDLS and CDR2 is YYNGEE. CDR3 DNA sequence: TGTGCCAGCAGCGTAGGGGGAAACTACGAGCAGTACTTC. Protein product: CASSVGGNYEQYF. The variable domain in full, with the rest retrieved from reference TRBV9 and TRBJ2-7, is DSGVTQTPKHLITATGQRVTLRCSPRSGDLSVYWYQQSLDQGLQFLIQYYNGEERAKGNILERFSAQQFPDLHSELNLSSLELGDSALYFCASSVGGNYEQYFGPGTRLTVT.

The chain uses TRBV18 and TRBJ2-3; the match to TRBD2 covers 13 bases. CDR1 KGHSH and CDR2 LQKENI come from the germline V gene. The CDR3 consists of 17 residues. V lost 5 bases, J lost 3 bases, and 8 bases stayed unmatched. The CDR3 region has the DNA TGTGCCAGCTCATCCGGACTAGCGGGAGTGGGGACAGATACGCAGTATTTT. Protein product: CASSSGLAGVGTDTQYF.

The CDR3 nucleotides are TGTGCCAGCAGTGAACCTAAGGGAAATACTGGAAACACCATATATTTT. It translates to CASSEPKGNTGNTIYF. The chain recombines TRBV25-1 with TRBJ1-3; the D is unclear. There are 16 residues in the CDR3. V lost 2 bases to trimming and J lost 2 bases, with 13 bases between them. CDR1 is MGHDK and CDR2 is SYGVNS in the germline V gene. The whole variable domain, filled in from reference TRBV25-1 and TRBJ1-3, reads EADIYQTPRYLVIGTGKKITLECSQTMGHDKMYWYQQDPGMELHLIHYSYGVNSTEKGDLSSESTVSRIRTEHFPLTLESARPSHTSQYLCASSEPKGNTGNTIYFGEGSWLTVV.

The chain is built from TRBV5-1 and TRBJ2-5, with TRBD2 identical over 8 bases. The CDR3 runs to 13 residues. The junction had 2 bases not matched to a gene; V was cut back by 4 bases and J by 3 bases. The germline CDR1 and CDR2 sequences are SGHRS and YFSETQ. The CDR3 DNA sequence: TGCGCCAGCAGCCCAGCGGGGGAAGAGACCCAGTACTTC. Protein product: CASSPAGEETQYF.

The V call is TRBV7-2, the J call TRBJ1-3; no firm D call. CDR1 SGHTA and CDR2 FQGNSA come from the germline V gene. V gave up 0 bases and J gave up 0 bases, with 9 bases separating them. The CDR3 is 16 amino acids. The DNA for the CDR3 is TGTGCCAGCAGCTTAGCGCCAGGAAGCTCTGGAAACACCATATATTTT. Its translation: CASSLAPGSSGNTIYF. The variable domain in full, completed from reference TRBV7-2 and TRBJ1-3, reads GAGVSQSPSNKVTEKGKDVELRCDPISGHTALYWYRQSLGQGLEFLIYFQGNSAPDKSGLPSDRFSAERTGGSVSTLTIQRTQQEDSAVYLCASSLAPGSSGNTIYFGEGSWLTVV.

The V gene is TRBV30, the J gene TRBJ2-3; D may correspond to TRBD1 or TRBD2 (6 bases each). Per germline, CDR1 GTSNPN and CDR2 SVGIG (reference sequence). The CDR3 has 14 amino acids. Deletions cut 4 bases from V and 1 base from J, with 12 bases between. The chain's CDR3 is CAWTLRGGTDTQYF. The CDR3 nucleotides are TGTGCCTGGACCCTAAGGGGGGGCACAGATACGCAGTATTTT.

The chain links TRBV5-1 to TRBJ1-1; weak D call: TRBD1 (6 bases). Trimming cost V 4 bases and J 1 base, with 14 bases left between them. This CDR3 is 15 amino acids long. CDR1 and CDR2 (germline): SGHRS, YFSETQ. The CDR3 region has the DNA TGCGCCAGCAGCACCACCCGGGACAAGAACACTGAAGCTTTCTTT. Protein product: CASSTTRDKNTEAFF.